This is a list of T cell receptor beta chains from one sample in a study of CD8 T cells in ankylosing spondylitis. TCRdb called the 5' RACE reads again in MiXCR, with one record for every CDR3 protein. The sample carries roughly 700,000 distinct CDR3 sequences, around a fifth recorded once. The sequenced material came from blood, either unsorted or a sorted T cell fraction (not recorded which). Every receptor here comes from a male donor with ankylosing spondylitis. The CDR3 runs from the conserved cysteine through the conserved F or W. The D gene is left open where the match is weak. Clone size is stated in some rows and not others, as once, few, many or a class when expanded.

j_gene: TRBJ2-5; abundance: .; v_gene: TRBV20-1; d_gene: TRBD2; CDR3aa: CSARSYSISGAQETQYF; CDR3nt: TGCAGTGCTAGATCTTACTCCATTAGCGGGGCCCAAGAGACCCAGTACTTC
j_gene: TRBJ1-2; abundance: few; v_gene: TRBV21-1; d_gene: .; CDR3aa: CASSKEAADAGQNGYTF; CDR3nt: TGTGCCAGCAGCAAAGAAGCGGCAGACGCGGGCCAAAATGGCTACACCTTC
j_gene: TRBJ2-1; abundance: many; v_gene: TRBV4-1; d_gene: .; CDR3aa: CASSQGRNEQFF; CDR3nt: TGCGCCAGCAGCCAAGGGCGAAATGAGCAGTTCTTC
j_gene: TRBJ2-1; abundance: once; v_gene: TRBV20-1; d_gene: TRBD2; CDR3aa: CSARISGTSYNEQLF; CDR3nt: TGCAGTGCTAGGATTAGCGGGACCTCCTACAATGAGCAGCTCTTC
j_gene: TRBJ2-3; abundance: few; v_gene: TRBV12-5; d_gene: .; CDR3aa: CASGLVTGGTTDTQYF; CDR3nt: TGTGCTAGTGGTTTGGTGACGGGGGGCACCACAGATACGCAGTATTTT
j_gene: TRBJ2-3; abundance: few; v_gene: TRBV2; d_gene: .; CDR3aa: CASSETVGWTQYF; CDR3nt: TGTGCCAGCAGTGAAACTGTCGGCTGGACGCAGTATTTT
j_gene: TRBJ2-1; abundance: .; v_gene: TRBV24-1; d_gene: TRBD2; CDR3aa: CATSDPSSGTDNEQFF; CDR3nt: TGTGCCACCAGTGATCCCAGTAGCGGGACGGACAATGAGCAGTTCTTC
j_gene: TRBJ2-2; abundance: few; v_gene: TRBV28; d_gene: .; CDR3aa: CASSPLTSGELFF; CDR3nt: TGTGCCAGCAGTCCCCTAACTAGCGGGGAGCTGTTTTTT
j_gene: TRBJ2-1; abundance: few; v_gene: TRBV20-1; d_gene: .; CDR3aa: CSATTVSTEQFF; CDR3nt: TGCAGTGCTACTACGGTATCGACTGAGCAGTTCTTC
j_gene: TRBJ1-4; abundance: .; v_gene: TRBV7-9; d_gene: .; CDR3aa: CASSLTASNEKLFF; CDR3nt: TGTGCCAGCAGCCTCACAGCCTCTAATGAAAAACTGTTTTTT
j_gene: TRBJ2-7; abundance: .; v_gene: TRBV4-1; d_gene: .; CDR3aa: CASSQGGGLYEQYF; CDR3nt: TGCGCCAGCAGCCAAGGTGGGGGTCTCTACGAGCAGTACTTC
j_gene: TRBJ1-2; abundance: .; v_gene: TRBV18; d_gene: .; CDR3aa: CASSPSAGYNYGYTF; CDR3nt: TGTGCCAGCTCACCATCGGCAGGGTACAACTATGGCTACACCTTC
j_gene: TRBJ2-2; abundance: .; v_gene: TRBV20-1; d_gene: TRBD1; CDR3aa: CSANRGPLSTGELFF; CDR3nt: TGCAGTGCAAACAGGGGGCCCTTGAGCACCGGGGAGCTGTTTTTT
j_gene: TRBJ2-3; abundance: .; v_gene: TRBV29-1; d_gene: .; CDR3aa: CSVLTNEDTQYF; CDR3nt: TGCAGCGTTCTTACAAACGAAGATACGCAGTATTTT
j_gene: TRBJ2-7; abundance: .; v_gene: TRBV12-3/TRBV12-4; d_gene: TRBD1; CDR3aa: CASRPGQGGVEQYF; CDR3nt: TGTGCCAGCAGGCCCGGACAGGGAGGAGTTGAGCAGTACTTC
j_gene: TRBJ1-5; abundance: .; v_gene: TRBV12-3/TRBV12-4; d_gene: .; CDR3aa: CASSFIGADQPQHF; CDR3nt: TGTGCCAGCAGTTTCATAGGGGCGGATCAGCCCCAGCATTTT
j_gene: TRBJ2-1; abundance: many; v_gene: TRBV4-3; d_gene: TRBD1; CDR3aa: CASSQGARTGPEEQFF; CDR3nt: TGCGCCAGCAGCCAAGGGGCTCGGACAGGGCCAGAGGAGCAGTTCTTC
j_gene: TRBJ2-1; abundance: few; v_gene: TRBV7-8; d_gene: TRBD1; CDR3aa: CASSLSSGGPEQFF; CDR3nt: TGTGCCAGCAGCTTATCATCAGGGGGCCCTGAGCAGTTCTTC
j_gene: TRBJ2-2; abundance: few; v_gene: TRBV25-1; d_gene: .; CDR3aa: CASSEYYRSGTGELFF; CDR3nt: TGTGCCAGCAGTGAATATTACAGGTCGGGCACCGGGGAGCTGTTTTTT
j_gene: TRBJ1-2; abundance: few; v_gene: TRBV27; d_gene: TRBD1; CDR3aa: CASSQLSTTGDYGYTF; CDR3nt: TGTGCCAGCAGTCAATTATCCACTACAGGGGACTATGGCTACACCTTC
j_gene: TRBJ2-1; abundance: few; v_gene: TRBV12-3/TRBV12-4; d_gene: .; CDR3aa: CASSYVVGTYNEQFF; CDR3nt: TGTGCCAGCAGTTACGTTGTCGGCACCTACAATGAGCAGTTCTTC
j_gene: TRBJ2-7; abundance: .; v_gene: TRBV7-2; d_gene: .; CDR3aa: CASSLAGGNTAEQYF; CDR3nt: TGTGCCAGCAGCTTAGCGGGCGGGAACACAGCCGAGCAGTACTTC
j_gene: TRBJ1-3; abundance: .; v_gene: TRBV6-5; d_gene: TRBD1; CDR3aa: CASSNGQGASGNTIYF; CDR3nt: TGTGCCAGCAGTAACGGACAGGGGGCGTCCGGAAACACCATATATTTT
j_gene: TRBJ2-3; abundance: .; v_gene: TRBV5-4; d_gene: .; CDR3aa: CASSLDSKDTQYF; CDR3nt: TGTGCCAGCAGCTTGGATAGCAAAGATACGCAGTATTTT
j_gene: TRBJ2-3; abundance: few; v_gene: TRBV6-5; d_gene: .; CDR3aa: CASSYSIQDTQYF; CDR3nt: TGTGCCAGCAGTTACTCGATACAAGATACGCAGTATTTT
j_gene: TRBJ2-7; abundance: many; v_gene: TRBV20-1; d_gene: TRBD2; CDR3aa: CSAKSGGDFYEQYF; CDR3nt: TGCAGTGCTAAATCCGGGGGGGATTTCTACGAGCAGTACTTC
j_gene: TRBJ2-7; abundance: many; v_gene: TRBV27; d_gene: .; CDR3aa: CASSLQLGPRVYEQYF; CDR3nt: TGTGCCAGCAGTTTACAACTAGGACCCCGGGTGTACGAGCAGTACTTC
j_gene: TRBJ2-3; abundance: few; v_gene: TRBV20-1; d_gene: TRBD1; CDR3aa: CSARPSFGGTGSSDTQYF; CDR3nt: TGCAGTGCTAGACCGTCCTTCGGAGGGACAGGGAGTTCAGATACGCAGTATTTT
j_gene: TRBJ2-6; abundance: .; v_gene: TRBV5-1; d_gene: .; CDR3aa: CASSYSGHASSGANVLTF; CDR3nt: TGCGCCAGCAGCTATTCAGGCCATGCTAGCTCTGGGGCCAACGTCCTGACTTTC
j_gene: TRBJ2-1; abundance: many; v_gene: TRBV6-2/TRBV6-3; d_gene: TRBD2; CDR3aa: CASSSIAGGYEQFF; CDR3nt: TGTGCCAGCAGTTCCATAGCGGGAGGTTATGAGCAGTTCTTC
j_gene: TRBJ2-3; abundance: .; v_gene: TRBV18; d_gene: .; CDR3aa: CASSPREEVTDTQYF; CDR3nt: TGTGCCAGCTCACCACGGGAGGAGGTCACAGATACGCAGTATTTT
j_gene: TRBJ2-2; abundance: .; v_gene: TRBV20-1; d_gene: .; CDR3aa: CSAPNPSEYTGELFF; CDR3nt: TGCAGTGCTCCGAACCCTAGCGAATACACCGGGGAGCTGTTTTTT
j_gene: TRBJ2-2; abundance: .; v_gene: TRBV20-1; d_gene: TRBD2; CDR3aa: CSAPRLAGANTGELFF; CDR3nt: TGCAGTGCCCCCCGACTAGCGGGTGCGAACACCGGGGAGCTGTTTTTT
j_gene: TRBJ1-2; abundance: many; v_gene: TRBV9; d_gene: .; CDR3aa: CASSVVSGYGYTF; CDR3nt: TGTGCCAGCAGCGTAGTTTCGGGGTATGGCTACACCTTC
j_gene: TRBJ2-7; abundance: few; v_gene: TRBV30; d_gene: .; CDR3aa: CAWSGDNSYEQYF; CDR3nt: TGTGCCTGGAGCGGGGACAATTCCTACGAGCAGTACTTC
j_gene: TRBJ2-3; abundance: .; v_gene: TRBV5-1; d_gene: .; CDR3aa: CASSSQGFGTDTQYF; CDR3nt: TGCGCCAGCAGTTCTCAGGGGTTTGGCACAGATACGCAGTATTTT
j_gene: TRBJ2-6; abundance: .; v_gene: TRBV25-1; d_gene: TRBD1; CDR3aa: CATASGTAVSGANVLTF; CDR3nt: TGTGCCACAGCCTCCGGGACAGCTGTCTCTGGGGCCAACGTCCTGACTTTC
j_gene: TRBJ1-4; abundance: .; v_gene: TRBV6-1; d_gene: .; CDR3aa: CATSVGGRKGEKLFF; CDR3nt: TGTGCCACCTCCGTAGGGGGGAGGAAAGGTGAAAAACTGTTTTTT
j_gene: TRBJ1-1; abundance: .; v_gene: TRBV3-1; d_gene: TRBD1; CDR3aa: CASSTWTGKNTEAFF; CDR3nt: TGTGCCAGCAGCACGTGGACAGGGAAGAACACTGAAGCTTTCTTT
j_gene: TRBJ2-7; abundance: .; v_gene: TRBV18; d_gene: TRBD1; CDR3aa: CASSPQPPGQGYEQYF; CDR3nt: TGTGCCAGCTCACCACAGCCGCCGGGACAGGGGTACGAGCAGTACTTC
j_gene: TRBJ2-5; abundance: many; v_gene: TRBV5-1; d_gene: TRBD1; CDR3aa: CASSLGTGPQETQYF; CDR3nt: TGCGCCAGCAGCTTGGGGACAGGCCCTCAAGAGACCCAGTACTTC
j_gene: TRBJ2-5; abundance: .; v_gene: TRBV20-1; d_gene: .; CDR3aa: CSARGLETQYF; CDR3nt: TGCAGTGCCCGGGGGCTCGAGACCCAGTACTTC
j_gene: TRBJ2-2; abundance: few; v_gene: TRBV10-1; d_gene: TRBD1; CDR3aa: CASSERTGDTGELFF; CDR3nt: TGCGCCAGCAGTGAAAGGACAGGGGACACCGGGGAGCTGTTTTTT
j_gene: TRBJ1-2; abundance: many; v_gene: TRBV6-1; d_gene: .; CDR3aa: CASRRSGLRNYGYTF; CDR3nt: TGTGCCAGCAGGCGCTCAGGGCTACGCAACTATGGCTACACCTTC
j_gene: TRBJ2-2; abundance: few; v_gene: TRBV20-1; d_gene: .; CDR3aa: CSARTLAIGSGELFF; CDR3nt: TGCAGTGCTAGAACGCTAGCTATCGGGAGCGGGGAGCTGTTTTTT
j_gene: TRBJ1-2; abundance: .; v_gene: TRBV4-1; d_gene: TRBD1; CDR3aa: CASSHQTGRANYGYTF; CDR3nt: TGCGCCAGCAGCCACCAGACAGGGCGGGCTAACTATGGCTACACCTTC
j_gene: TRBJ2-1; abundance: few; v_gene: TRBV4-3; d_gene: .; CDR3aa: CASSQDRVGASRVEQFF; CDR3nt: TGCGCCAGCAGCCAAGATCGGGTGGGAGCTTCCCGGGTTGAGCAGTTCTTC
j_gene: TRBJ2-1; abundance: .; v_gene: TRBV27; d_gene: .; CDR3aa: CASSLDFSRDFPYNEQFF; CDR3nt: TGTGCCAGCAGTTTAGACTTCTCCCGGGACTTTCCCTACAATGAGCAGTTCTTC